Included here is one TCR beta chain sequence, with context. The germline V gene encodes CDR1 MNHEY and CDR2 SVGAGI. Deletions cut 2 bases from V and 3 bases from J, with 2 bases between. The CDR3 consists of 11 residues. The data were taken from a study of shared clonotypes between healthy human individuals. Sequencing used immunoSEQ multiplex PCR; TCRdb keeps in-frame clones, though not all of them. The table shows approximately 350,000 clones, with about 96% occurring only once. The genes are TRBV6-5 and TRBJ2-7; D not resolved. The sequencing sample was made of memory CD8+ T cells sorted from blood. The subset was: CD45RO+ cells pooled with CCR7-negative TemRA cells. The clonotype was recovered from a man in his thirties or forties in good health. The CDR3 protein is CASSYIYEQYF. Here the CDR3 DNA reads TGTGCCAGCAGTTACATCTACGAGCAGTACTTC.